A selection of T cell receptor beta chains follows, all from one sample in a study of blood T cell repertoires in COVID-19. TCRdb's copy holds only in-frame clones and misses some; the assay was immunoSEQ multiplex PCR. The sample records roughly 110,000 clones, around 88% being singletons. The sample was peripheral blood. The receptors originated from a man aged 50-60 years with active or convalescent COVID-19. Both conserved end residues are trimmed from each CDR3. Each record gives: V gene, J gene, D gene, CDR3 protein. The D gene is left open where the match is weak.

V: TRBV3-1/TRBV3-2; J: TRBJ2-2; D: TRBD2; CDR3: ASSPPGGRNGELF
V: TRBV9; J: TRBJ2-1; D: TRBD2; CDR3: ASSPREGQMGNEQF
V: TRBV24-1; J: TRBJ2-2; D: .; CDR3: ATSDFFGGANTGELF
V: TRBV18; J: TRBJ2-7; D: .; CDR3: ASSPTFAKPGYEQY
V: TRBV20-1; J: TRBJ2-1; D: .; CDR3: SARDQAKQF
V: TRBV9; J: TRBJ2-5; D: .; CDR3: ASSVGLGGHQETQY
V: TRBV3-1/TRBV3-2; J: TRBJ1-4; D: .; CDR3: ASSPREGVDEKLF
V: TRBV11-2; J: TRBJ1-2; D: TRBD1; CDR3: ASSFISYRQGAAYGYT
V: TRBV5-6; J: TRBJ1-6; D: .; CDR3: ASSPGEVTSPLH
V: TRBV19; J: TRBJ2-1; D: .; CDR3: ASSMGSSYNEQF
V: TRBV3-1/TRBV3-2; J: TRBJ2-1; D: .; CDR3: ASSQFAVAPNEQF
V: TRBV20-1; J: TRBJ2-7; D: .; CDR3: SAGAGRVYEQY
V: TRBV4-2; J: TRBJ2-1; D: TRBD2; CDR3: ASSQDRLAGGGEEQF
V: TRBV5-6; J: TRBJ2-5; D: TRBD2; CDR3: ASSLALAGGAGETQY
V: TRBV10-3; J: TRBJ1-5; D: .; CDR3: AISESGGQPQH
V: TRBV19; J: TRBJ2-1; D: .; CDR3: ASSIGEYNEQF
V: TRBV10-2; J: TRBJ1-1; D: .; CDR3: ASSRTQTEIKTEAF
V: TRBV11-2; J: TRBJ2-3; D: .; CDR3: ASSLGPREVDTQY
V: TRBV2; J: TRBJ2-5; D: .; CDR3: ASSVDSLQETQY
V: TRBV7-2; J: TRBJ2-7; D: TRBD2; CDR3: ASSLGLAGWEQY
V: TRBV7-9; J: TRBJ2-7; D: TRBD1; CDR3: ASSLAGQVYEQY
V: TRBV4-1; J: TRBJ2-7; D: .; CDR3: ASSQVQGTRNEQY
V: TRBV18; J: TRBJ1-1; D: .; CDR3: ASSPERDTEAF
V: TRBV25-1; J: TRBJ1-1; D: TRBD1; CDR3: ASSESRTGSNTEAF
V: TRBV20-1; J: TRBJ2-7; D: .; CDR3: SAARGYEQY
V: TRBV27; J: TRBJ2-7; D: TRBD2; CDR3: ASSRTSGLQPGVRVEY
V: TRBV10-3; J: TRBJ2-7; D: TRBD1; CDR3: AISAGQGEEQY
V: TRBV3-1/TRBV3-2; J: TRBJ1-2; D: TRBD1; CDR3: ASSSTPTGGGYT
V: TRBV4-1; J: TRBJ1-2; D: .; CDR3: ASSQDFRAGANYGYT
V: TRBV10-2; J: TRBJ2-1; D: TRBD2; CDR3: ASSGGTSGSSYNEQF
V: TRBV6-5; J: TRBJ1-2; D: .; CDR3: ASRIQVYGYT
V: TRBV7-6; J: TRBJ2-5; D: TRBD2; CDR3: ASSFNASGRGKTQY
V: TRBV30; J: TRBJ2-7; D: .; CDR3: AWSVGGYSYEQY
V: TRBV6-2/TRBV6-3; J: TRBJ2-5; D: .; CDR3: ASSYGERQTQY
V: TRBV18; J: TRBJ2-1; D: .; CDR3: ASSPEMGAGSPPF
V: TRBV3-1/TRBV3-2; J: TRBJ1-3; D: .; CDR3: ASSQPRAPGNTIY
V: TRBV18; J: TRBJ1-1; D: .; CDR3: ASSPQTGNTEAF
V: TRBV5-1; J: TRBJ2-2; D: TRBD1; CDR3: ASSRGGTNTGELF
V: TRBV7-9; J: TRBJ2-4; D: .; CDR3: ASSLVEGQAKNIQY
V: TRBV28; J: TRBJ1-5; D: TRBD1; CDR3: ASTVGTAGNQPQH
V: TRBV30; J: TRBJ2-6; D: .; CDR3: AWTAGSSGANVLT
V: TRBV6-5; J: TRBJ2-7; D: .; CDR3: ASTQGFTSYEQY
V: TRBV28; J: TRBJ1-1; D: TRBD1; CDR3: ASSLLETGEKAF
V: TRBV9; J: TRBJ1-1; D: .; CDR3: ASSVLQGGTEAF
V: TRBV21-1; J: TRBJ2-2; D: .; CDR3: ASSKEKPDRETGELF